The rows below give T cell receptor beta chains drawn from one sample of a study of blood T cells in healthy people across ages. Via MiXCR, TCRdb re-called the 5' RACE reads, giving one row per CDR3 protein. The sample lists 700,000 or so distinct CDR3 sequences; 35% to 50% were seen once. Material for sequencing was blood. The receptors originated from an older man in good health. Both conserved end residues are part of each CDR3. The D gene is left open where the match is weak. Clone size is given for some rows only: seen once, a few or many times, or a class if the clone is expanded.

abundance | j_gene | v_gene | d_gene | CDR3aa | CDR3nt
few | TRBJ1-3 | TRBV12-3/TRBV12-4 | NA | CASSFRSGGLGNTIYF | TGTGCCAGCAGTTTTCGTTCGGGGGGGCTTGGAAACACCATATATTTT
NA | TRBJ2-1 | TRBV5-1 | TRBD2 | CASSLAGPTDEQFF | TGCGCCAGCAGCCTAGCGGGACCCACGGATGAGCAGTTCTTC
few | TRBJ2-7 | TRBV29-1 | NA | CSVYRDEQYF | TGCAGCGTTTACAGGGACGAGCAGTACTTC
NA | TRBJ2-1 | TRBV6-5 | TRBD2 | CASSYSGRALFLNEQFF | TGTGCCAGCAGTTATAGCGGGAGGGCCCTCTTTTTGAATGAGCAGTTCTTC
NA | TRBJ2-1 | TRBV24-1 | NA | CATSKGGGGGNKQFF | TGTGCCACCAGTAAAGGCGGAGGTGGCGGGAATAAGCAGTTCTTC
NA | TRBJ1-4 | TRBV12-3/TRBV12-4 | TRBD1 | CASSNTGANEKLFF | TGTGCCAGCAGCAACACAGGGGCTAATGAAAAACTGTTTTTT
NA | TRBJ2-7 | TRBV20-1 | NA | CSAPGAQTYEQYF | TGCAGTGCCCCTGGCGCACAAACCTACGAGCAGTACTTC
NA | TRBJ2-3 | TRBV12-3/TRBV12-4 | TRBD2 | CASIDGLAGAITDTQYF | TGTGCCAGCATCGATGGACTAGCGGGGGCCATCACAGATACGCAGTATTTT
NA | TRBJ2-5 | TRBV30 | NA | CAWTVQETQYF | TGTGCCTGGACTGTACAAGAGACCCAGTACTTC
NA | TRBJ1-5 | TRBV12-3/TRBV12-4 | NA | CASSRQAGNQPQHF | TGTGCCAGCAGTAGACAGGCGGGCAATCAGCCCCAGCATTTT
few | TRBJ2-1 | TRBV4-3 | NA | CASSHQGSYNEQFF | TGCGCCAGCAGCCACCAGGGATCCTACAATGAGCAGTTCTTC
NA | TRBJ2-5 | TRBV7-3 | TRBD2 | CASSFLGRLGGRGETQYF | TGTGCCAGCAGCTTCTTGGGTCGGCTCGGCGGGAGGGGTGAGACCCAGTACTTC
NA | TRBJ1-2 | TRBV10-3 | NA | CAISDRGNYGYTF | TGTGCCATCAGTGACCGGGGTAACTATGGCTACACCTTC
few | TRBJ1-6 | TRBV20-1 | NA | CSAPGLGGNSPLHF | TGCAGTGCTCCGGGACTAGGAGGGAATTCACCCCTCCACTTT
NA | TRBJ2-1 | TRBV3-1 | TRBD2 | CASSQDLSGGYNEQFF | TGTGCCAGCAGCCAAGATCTGAGCGGGGGGTACAATGAGCAGTTCTTC
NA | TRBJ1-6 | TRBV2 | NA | CASSAVRGSPLHF | TGTGCCAGCAGTGCTGTCCGCGGTTCACCCCTCCACTTT
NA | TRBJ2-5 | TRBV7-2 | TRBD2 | CASSLGLARGTQYF | TGTGCCAGCAGCTTAGGACTAGCGCGGGGGACCCAGTACTTC
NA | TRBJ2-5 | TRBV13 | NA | CASSQYCDWNNEQNF | TGTGCCAGCAGCCAGTATTGTGACTGGAACAATGAGCAGAACTTC
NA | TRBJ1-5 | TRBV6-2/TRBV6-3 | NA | CASSSDGLSNQPQHF | TGTGCCAGCAGTTCAGACGGCCTCAGCAATCAGCCCCAGCATTTT
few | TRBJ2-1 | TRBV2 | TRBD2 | CASSRVAGGTFSYNEQFF | TGTGCCAGCAGTAGGGTAGCGGGGGGGACGTTTTCCTACAATGAGCAGTTCTTC
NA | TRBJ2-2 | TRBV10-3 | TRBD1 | CAISESIPARAGGVSGELFF | TGTGCCATCAGTGAGTCGATCCCGGCGCGGGCAGGGGGTGTCAGCGGGGAGCTGTTTTTT